This T cell receptor (beta chain) was sequenced during a study of radiotherapy plus CTLA-4 blockade in lung cancer. At the level of the study: Across the patients, objective responses occurred in approximately 20%, and disease control in around 31%. Findings and caveats of the study: Per reports, early blood T cell clone dynamics, plus interferon-beta, forecast response most strongly. Clones derived from tumor TCRs expanded in blood after radiotherapy plus ipilimumab.

Receiving focal radiation plus CTLA-4 blockade with ipilimumab were patients who had chemo-refractory metastatic non-small-cell lung cancer. Germline CDR1 is GTSNPN and CDR2 is SVGIG (reference sequence). The V and J ends lost 4 bases and 5 bases respectively, with 17 bases between them. The CDR3 totals 14 residues. Comments on this clone: No antigen is known for it.

The assay was immunoSEQ multiplex PCR, and TCRdb's table has in-frame clones only and misses some. The sample lists 70,000 to 95,000 clones, around 86% seen once, with 13% to 15% in the top ten. The chain joins TRBV30 to TRBJ1-1, with TRBD1 as a possible D gene (5 bases). The clonotype originates from a human donor with non-small cell lung cancer that progressed on radiotherapy plus ipilimumab. Sequencing was performed on peripheral blood, taken from a patient treated with radiotherapy plus ipilimumab. DNA for the CDR3: TGTGCCTGGACCCGCTCCAGGGTCCTAACTGAAGCTTTCTTT. This sequence encodes CAWTRSRVLTEAFF.